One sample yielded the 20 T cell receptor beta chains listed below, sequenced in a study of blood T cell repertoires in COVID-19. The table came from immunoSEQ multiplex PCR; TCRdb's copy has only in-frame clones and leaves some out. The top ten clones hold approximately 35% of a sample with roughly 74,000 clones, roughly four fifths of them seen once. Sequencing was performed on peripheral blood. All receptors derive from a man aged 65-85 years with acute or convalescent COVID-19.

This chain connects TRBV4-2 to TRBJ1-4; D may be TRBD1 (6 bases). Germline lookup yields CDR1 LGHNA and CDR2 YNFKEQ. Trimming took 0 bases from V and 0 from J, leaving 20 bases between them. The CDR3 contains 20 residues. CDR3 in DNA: TGTGCCAGCAGCCAAGATAAGGGAACAGGGAAATACGCAACTAATGAAAAACTGTTTTTT. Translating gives CASSQDKGTGKYATNEKLFF.

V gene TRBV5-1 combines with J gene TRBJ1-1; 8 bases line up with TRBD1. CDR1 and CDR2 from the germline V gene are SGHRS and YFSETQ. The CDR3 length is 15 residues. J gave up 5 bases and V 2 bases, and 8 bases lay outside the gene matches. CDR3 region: CASSLGQGWGTEAFF. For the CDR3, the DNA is TGCGCCAGCAGCTTAGGACAGGGTTGGGGGACTGAAGCTTTCTTT.

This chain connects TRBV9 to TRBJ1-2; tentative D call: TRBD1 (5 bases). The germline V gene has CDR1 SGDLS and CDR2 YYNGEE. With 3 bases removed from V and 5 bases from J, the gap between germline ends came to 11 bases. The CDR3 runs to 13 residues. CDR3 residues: CASSEGGTYGYTF. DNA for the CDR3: TGTGCCAGCAGCGAAGGAGGGACGTATGGCTACACCTTC.

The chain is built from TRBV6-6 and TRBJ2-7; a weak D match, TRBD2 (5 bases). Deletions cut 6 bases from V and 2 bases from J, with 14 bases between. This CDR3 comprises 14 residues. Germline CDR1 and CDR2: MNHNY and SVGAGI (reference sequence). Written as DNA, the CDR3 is TGTGCCAGCAGCCCCCGACTCGGGACCTACGAGCAGTACTTC. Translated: CASSPRLGTYEQYF.

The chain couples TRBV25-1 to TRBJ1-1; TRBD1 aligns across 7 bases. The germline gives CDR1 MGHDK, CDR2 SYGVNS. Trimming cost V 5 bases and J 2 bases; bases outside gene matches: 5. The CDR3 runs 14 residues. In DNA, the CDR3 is TGTGCCAGCAGTAGGGGACAGAAAAACACTGAAGCTTTCTTT. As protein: CASSRGQKNTEAFF.

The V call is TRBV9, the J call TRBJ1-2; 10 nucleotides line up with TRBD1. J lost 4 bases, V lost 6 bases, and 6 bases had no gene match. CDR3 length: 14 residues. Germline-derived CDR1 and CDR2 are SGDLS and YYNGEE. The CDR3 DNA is TGTGCCAGCACCGGGACAGGGGCCCGCTATGGCTACACCTTC. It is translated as CASTGTGARYGYTF.

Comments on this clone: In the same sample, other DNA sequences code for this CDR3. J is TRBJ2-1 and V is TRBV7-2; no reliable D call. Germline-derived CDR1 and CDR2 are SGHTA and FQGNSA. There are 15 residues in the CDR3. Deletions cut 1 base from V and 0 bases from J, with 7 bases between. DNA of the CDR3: TGTGCCAGCAGCTTAGGTGCGAGCTCCTACAATGAGCAGTTCTTC. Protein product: CASSLGASSYNEQFF. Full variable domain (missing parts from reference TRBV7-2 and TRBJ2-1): GAGVSQSPSNKVTEKGKDVELRCDPISGHTALYWYRQSLGQGLEFLIYFQGNSAPDKSGLPSDRFSAERTGGSVSTLTIQRTQQEDSAVYLCASSLGASSYNEQFFGPGTRLTVL.

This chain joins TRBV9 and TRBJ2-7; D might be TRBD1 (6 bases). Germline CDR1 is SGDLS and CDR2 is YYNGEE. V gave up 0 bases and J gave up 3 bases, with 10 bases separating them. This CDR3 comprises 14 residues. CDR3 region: CASSVGGQSYEQYF. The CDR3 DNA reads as TGTGCCAGCAGCGTAGGGGGGCAGAGCTACGAGCAGTACTTC. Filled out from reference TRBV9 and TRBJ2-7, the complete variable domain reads DSGVTQTPKHLITATGQRVTLRCSPRSGDLSVYWYQQSLDQGLQFLIQYYNGEERAKGNILERFSAQQFPDLHSELNLSSLELGDSALYFCASSVGGQSYEQYFGPGTRLTVT.

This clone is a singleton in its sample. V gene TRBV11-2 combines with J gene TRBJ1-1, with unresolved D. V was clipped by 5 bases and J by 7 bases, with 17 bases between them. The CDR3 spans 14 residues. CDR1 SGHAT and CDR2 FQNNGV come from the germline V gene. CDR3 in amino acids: CASSHPGREDEAFF. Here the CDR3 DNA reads TGTGCCAGCAGCCACCCGGGGAGGGAGGATGAAGCTTTCTTT.

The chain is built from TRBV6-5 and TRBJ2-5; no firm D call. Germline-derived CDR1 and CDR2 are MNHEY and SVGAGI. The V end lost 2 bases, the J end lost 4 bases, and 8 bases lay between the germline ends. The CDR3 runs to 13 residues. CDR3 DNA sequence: TGTGCCAGCAGTTACGTCACGCGAGAGACCCAGTACTTC. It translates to CASSYVTRETQYF.

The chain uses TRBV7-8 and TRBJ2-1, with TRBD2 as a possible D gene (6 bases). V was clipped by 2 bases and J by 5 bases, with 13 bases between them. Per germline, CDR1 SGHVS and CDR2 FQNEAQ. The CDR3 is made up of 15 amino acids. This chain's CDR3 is CASSLTAGPNNEQFF. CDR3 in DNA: TGTGCCAGCAGCTTAACTGCGGGACCCAACAATGAGCAGTTCTTC. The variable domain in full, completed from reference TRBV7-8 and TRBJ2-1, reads GAGVSQSPRYKVAKRGQDVALRCDPISGHVSLFWYQQALGQGPEFLTYFQNEAQLDKSGLPSDRFFAERPEGSVSTLKIQRTQQEDSAVYLCASSLTAGPNNEQFFGPGTRLTVL.

CDR3 coding DNA: TGTGCCAGCAGCTCCGAAGGCGGTTATGCGGGGGGACCTAAGGAGCAGTACTTC. Translated, it gives CASSSEGGYAGGPKEQYF. The gene calls are TRBV11-2 and TRBJ2-7; 8 nucleotides align to TRBD2. There are 18 residues in the CDR3. Per the germline V gene, CDR1 is SGHAT and CDR2 is FQNNGV. With 4 bases clipped from V and 7 bases from J, the junction kept 21 bases outside the gene matches.

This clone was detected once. The chain's CDR3 is CASRHIRDEQYF. The CDR3 DNA is TGTGCCAGCAGACATATCCGGGACGAGCAGTACTTC. This chain joins TRBV6-5 and TRBJ2-7; no firm D call. The V and J ends lost 6 bases and 5 bases respectively, with 11 bases between them. The CDR3 runs to 12 residues. Germline CDR1 and CDR2: MNHEY and SVGAGI.

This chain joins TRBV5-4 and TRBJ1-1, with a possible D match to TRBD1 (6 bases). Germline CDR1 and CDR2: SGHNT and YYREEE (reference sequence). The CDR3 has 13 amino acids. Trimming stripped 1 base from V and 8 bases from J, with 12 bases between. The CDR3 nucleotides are TGTGCCAGCAGCTTGCCCGTCCAGGGGGAAGCTTTCTTT. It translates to CASSLPVQGEAFF.

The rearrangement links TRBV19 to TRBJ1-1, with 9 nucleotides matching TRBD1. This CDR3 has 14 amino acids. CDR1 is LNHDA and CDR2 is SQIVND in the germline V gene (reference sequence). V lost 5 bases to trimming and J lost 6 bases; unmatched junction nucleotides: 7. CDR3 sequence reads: CASSLQGASAEAFF. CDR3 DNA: TGTGCCAGTAGTCTACAGGGGGCGAGCGCTGAAGCTTTCTTT.

The CDR3 region is CASSLGTGGETEAFF. The CDR3 nucleotides are TGCGCCAGCAGCTTGGGAACAGGGGGGGAAACTGAAGCTTTCTTT. The chain is built from TRBV5-1 and TRBJ1-1; TRBD1 agrees at 8 bases. The junction had 6 bases not matched to a gene; V was cut back by 0 bases and J by 5 bases. The CDR3 has 15 amino acids. Per the germline V gene, CDR1 is SGHRS and CDR2 is YFSETQ.

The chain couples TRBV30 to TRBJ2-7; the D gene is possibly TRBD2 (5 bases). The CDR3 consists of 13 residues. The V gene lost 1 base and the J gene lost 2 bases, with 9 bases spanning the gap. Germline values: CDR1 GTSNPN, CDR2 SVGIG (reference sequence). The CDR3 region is CAWSGGGPYEQYF. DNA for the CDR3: TGTGCCTGGAGTGGCGGAGGTCCCTACGAGCAGTACTTC.

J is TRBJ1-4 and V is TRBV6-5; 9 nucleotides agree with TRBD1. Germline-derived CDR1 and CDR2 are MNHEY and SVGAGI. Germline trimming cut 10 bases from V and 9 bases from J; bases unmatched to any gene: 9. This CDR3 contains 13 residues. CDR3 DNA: TGTGCCACCCAGGACAGGGGTCTCCAAAAACTGTTTTTT. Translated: CATQDRGLQKLFF.

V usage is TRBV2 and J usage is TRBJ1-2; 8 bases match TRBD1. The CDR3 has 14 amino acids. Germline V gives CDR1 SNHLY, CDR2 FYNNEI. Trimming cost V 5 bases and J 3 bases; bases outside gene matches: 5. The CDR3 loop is CASSYRQGYYGYTF. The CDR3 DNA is TGTGCCAGCAGTTACCGACAGGGGTACTATGGCTACACCTTC.

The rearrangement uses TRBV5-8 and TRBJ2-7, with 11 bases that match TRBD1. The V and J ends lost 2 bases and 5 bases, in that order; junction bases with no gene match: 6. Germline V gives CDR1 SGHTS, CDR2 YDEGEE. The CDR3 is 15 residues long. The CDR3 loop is CASSFRGQGVHEQYF. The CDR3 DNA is TGTGCCAGCAGCTTTAGGGGACAGGGGGTCCACGAGCAGTACTTC.